The 9 T cell receptor beta chains reported below all come from one sample, sequenced in a study of vaccination and CD4 T cells after COVID-19. Treatment reported: roughly 11-day PBMC culture with coronavirus spike peptide pools or control peptides (ViraFEST assay). The Oncomine TCR Beta short-read assay sequenced DNA from cultured CD4+ T cells. TCRdb re-derived calls from the PCR reads in MiXCR, one entry per CDR3 protein. The sample has about 13,000 distinct CDR3 sequences; 25% to 30% are singletons. Antigens for these TCRs are unknown. The sequenced sample was CD4+ T cells from blood, cultured in vitro, obtained before SARS-CoV-2 vaccination. Receptors were obtained from a human donor who received a COVID-19 vaccine.

The chain couples TRBV5-6 to TRBJ2-5; perhaps TRBD2 as D (5 bases). The CDR3 loop spans 15 amino acids. Trimming took off 4 bases at V and 1 base at J, with 14 bases between the two ends. Per the germline V gene, CDR1 is SGHDT and CDR2 is YYEEEE. CDR3 bases: TGTGCCAGCAGCGAGGTAGCGACACCCCAAGAGACCCAGTACTTC. This encodes CASSEVATPQETQYF.

For the CDR3, the DNA is TGCGCCAGCAGCGCCCCCGGACAGGGGGACACAGATACGCAGTATTTT. Translated: CASSAPGQGDTDTQYF. The V call is TRBV5-1, the J call TRBJ2-3; 10 nucleotides match TRBD1. V lost 4 bases and J lost 2; bases outside the gene matches: 7. The CDR3 has 16 residues. CDR1 SGHRS and CDR2 YFSETQ come from the germline V gene. Full variable domain (missing parts from reference TRBV5-1 and TRBJ2-3): KAGVTQTPRYLIKTRGQQVTLSCSPISGHRSVSWYQQTPGQGLQFLFEYFSETQRNKGNFPGRFSGRQFSNSRSEMNVSTLELGDSALYLCASSAPGQGDTDTQYFGPGTRLTVL.

This clonotype ranks as medium-sized (0.01 to 0.1%). V usage is TRBV19 and J usage is TRBJ1-1; D is unresolved. Germline V gene lookup returns CDR1 LNHDA and CDR2 SQIVND (reference sequence). This CDR3 contains 13 residues. V was cut by 3 bases and J by 5 bases, with 10 bases left in between. The CDR3 region is CASSMKGWTEAFF. The CDR3 bases are TGTGCCAGTAGTATGAAGGGATGGACTGAAGCTTTCTTT.

The chain couples TRBV20-1 to TRBJ2-5, with 7 bases that match TRBD1. The J segment lost 1 base and the V segment lost 0 bases, leaving 5 bases of the junction unmatched. The CDR3 runs 15 residues. Germline CDR1 and CDR2: DFQATT and SNEGSKA (reference sequence). The CDR3 DNA follows: TGCAGTGCTAGAGACCCGACAGGGATCCAAGAGACCCAGTACTTC. This sequence encodes CSARDPTGIQETQYF.

The chain couples TRBV11-2 to TRBJ1-1; no firm D call. This CDR3 has 11 residues. Trimming cost V 2 bases and J 9 bases, with 7 bases left between them. CDR1 SGHAT and CDR2 FQNNGV come from the germline V gene. The CDR3 region is CASSLRNQAFF. Here the CDR3 DNA reads TGTGCCAGCAGCTTACGTAACCAAGCTTTCTTT.

This rearrangement joins TRBV4-2 to TRBJ2-3, with 8 nucleotides matching TRBD2. Trimming cost V 3 bases and J 0 bases; bases outside gene matches: 2. CDR1 and CDR2 from the germline V gene are LGHNA and YNFKEQ. This CDR3 has 15 residues. CDR3 coding DNA: TGTGCCAGCAGCCACGGACTAGCTAGCACAGATACGCAGTATTTT. It encodes CASSHGLASTDTQYF.

V is TRBV5-1 and J is TRBJ2-7; D is uncertain. Germline CDR1 reads SGHRS; CDR2 reads YFSETQ. The CDR3 totals 14 residues. The V and J ends lost 7 bases and 4 bases respectively, with 18 bases between them. CDR3 DNA sequence: TGCGCCAGCGGTGCAACGACCGAGACTTACGAGCAGTACTTC. As protein: CASGATTETYEQYF.

A few counts support this clonotype. This chain's CDR3 is CASSYAAGGRSYNSPLHF. For the CDR3, the DNA is TGTGCCAGCAGTTACGCAGCAGGGGGAAGGTCCTATAATTCACCCCTCCACTTT. The V call is TRBV6-5, the J call TRBJ1-6; 7 bases fit TRBD1. The ends lost 2 bases at V and 1 base at J; junction bases unmatched: 8. The germline V gene encodes CDR1 MNHEY and CDR2 SVGAGI. The CDR3 totals 18 residues.

This clonotype was counted a few times. The rearrangement uses TRBV5-1 and TRBJ1-3, with D hard to call. Germline assignment: CDR1 SGHRS and CDR2 YFSETQ. This CDR3 comprises 13 residues. V lost 3 bases and J lost 1, with 5 bases in between. CDR3 sequence (DNA): TGCGCCAGCAGCTCCCTTTCTGGAAACACCATATATTTT. Its protein product is CASSSLSGNTIYF.